This T cell receptor beta chain was identified during a study of CD8 T cells in Susac syndrome. This clonotype came up once. An amount of RNA that ranged from 0.5 to 1 ug was reverse transcribed with random hexamers. TCRdb itself ran the immunoSEQ multiplex PCR reads through MiXCR, one entry per CDR3 protein. The sample records a few hundred thousand distinct CDR3 sequences, approximately 95% being singletons. The CDR3 length is 16 residues. CDR1 and CDR2 (germline): KGHDR, SFDVKD. Trimming at V came to 3 bases and at J to 3 bases, leaving 5 bases not matched to a gene. This sequence joins TRBV24-1 and TRBJ2-7, with 12 bases that match TRBD2. The sequenced material came from CD4+ T cells from PBMCs. The receptor was derived from a human donor with multiple sclerosis. The CDR3 protein is CATSDTGTSGFYEQYV. In nucleotides, the CDR3 is TGTGCCACCAGTGATACCGGGACTAGCGGGTTCTACGAGCAGTACGTC.